This T cell receptor beta chain came from a study of beta chain features in type 1 diabetes. Broader study findings: Shorter TCRB CDR3s, moderately but significantly so, marked every one of the four CD4+ subsets in Type 1 diabetes patients.

What was sequenced were expressed TCRB transcripts, since all of the isolated RNA had been reverse transcribed. TCRdb keeps only in-frame clones here, not all; method: immunoSEQ multiplex PCR. The table has about 700,000 clones, about an eighth seen once. With regard to this clone: Its specificity is not known.

CDR3 length equals 17 residues. Deletions cut 1 base from V and 5 bases from J, with 18 bases between. Germline CDR1 is KGHSH and CDR2 is LQKENI. Source material: naive CD4+ T cells from blood. The V gene is TRBV18, the J gene TRBJ2-1; maybe TRBD2 (6 bases). This receptor was taken from a man aged 18-30 years with type 1 diabetes. The CDR3 reads CASSPQDTVSGDNEQFF. The CDR3 DNA is TGTGCCAGCTCACCACAGGACACCGTCTCGGGGGACAATGAGCAGTTCTTC.